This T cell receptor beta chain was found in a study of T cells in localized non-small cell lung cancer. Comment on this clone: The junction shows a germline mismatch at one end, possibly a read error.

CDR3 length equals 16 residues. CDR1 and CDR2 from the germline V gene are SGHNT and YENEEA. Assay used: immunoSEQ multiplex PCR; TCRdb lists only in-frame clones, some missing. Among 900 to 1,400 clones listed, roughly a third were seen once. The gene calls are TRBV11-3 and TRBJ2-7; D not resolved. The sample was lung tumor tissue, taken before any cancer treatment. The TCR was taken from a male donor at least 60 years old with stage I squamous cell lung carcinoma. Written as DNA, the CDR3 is TGTGCCAGCAGCTCTTTCGGGCAGCCGAGATCCTATGAGCAGTACTTC. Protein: CASSSFGQPRSYEQYF.